This is a list of T cell receptor beta chains from one sample in a study of T cell responses to AZD1222 COVID-19 vaccine. Using immunoSEQ multiplex PCR, the repertoire was profiled, and TCRdb retains in-frame clones only, with some absent. The data hold some 130,000 clones, with under 95% observed a single time. Specimen: peripheral blood, collected on day 0 of AZD1222 vaccination. These receptors were obtained from an adult in good health. Both conserved end residues are part of each CDR3. The order of the fields is J gene, V gene, clone size, D gene, CDR3 protein, CDR3 DNA. D genes are given only for firm matches. Clone size is not always given. Where it is, it says once, few, many or a class for expanded clones.

TRBJ1-1	TRBV28	-	-	CASSFPPEAFF	TGTGCCAGCAGTTTCCCCCCTGAAGCTTTCTTT
TRBJ2-1	TRBV4-1	-	-	CASSLRDTPYNEQFF	TGCGCCAGCAGCCTTCGGGACACCCCCTACAATGAGCAGTTCTTC
TRBJ2-2	TRBV19	-	-	CASSIGGASTGELFF	TGTGCCAGTAGTATAGGGGGCGCGTCAACCGGGGAGCTGTTTTTT
TRBJ2-1	TRBV12-3/TRBV12-4	-	-	CASSLIQYNEQFF	TGTGCCAGCAGTTTGATCCAATACAATGAGCAGTTCTTC
TRBJ1-3	TRBV18	-	-	CASSPRTGSGNTIYF	TGTGCCAGCTCACCACGCACAGGCTCTGGAAACACCATATATTTT
TRBJ1-2	TRBV9	few	-	CASSVVGAGVGGYTF	TGTGCCAGCAGCGTAGTCGGGGCGGGGGTAGGTGGCTACACCTTC
TRBJ2-1	TRBV5-1	-	-	CASSSWTGNYNEQFF	TGCGCCAGCAGCTCCTGGACTGGAAACTACAATGAGCAGTTCTTC
TRBJ2-2	TRBV27	-	TRBD2	CASTRETSGFGELFF	TGTGCCAGCACCCGCGAGACTAGCGGGTTCGGGGAGCTGTTTTTT
TRBJ1-2	TRBV7-9	-	-	CASSYSQVGYTF	TGTGCCAGCAGCTACTCACAGGTTGGCTACACCTTC
TRBJ1-1	TRBV5-8	-	-	CASSLGTWGTEAFF	TGTGCCAGCAGCTTAGGGACGTGGGGCACTGAAGCTTTCTTT
TRBJ2-5	TRBV5-1	few	-	CASSLALGALQETQYF	TGCGCCAGCAGCTTGGCGTTGGGGGCGCTCCAAGAGACCCAGTACTTC
TRBJ1-2	TRBV7-8	-	-	CASSFTENYGYTF	TGTGCCAGCAGCTTCACTGAGAACTATGGCTACACCTTC
TRBJ1-6	TRBV18	once	-	CASSPRDPSTLHF	TGTGCCAGCTCACCTCGGGACCCCTCAACCCTCCACTTT
TRBJ2-1	TRBV10-3	-	TRBD2	CAISDASGGGSYNEQFF	TGTGCCATCAGTGATGCTAGCGGGGGGGGCTCCTACAATGAGCAGTTCTTC
TRBJ2-5	TRBV5-1	-	-	CASSPTAGETQYF	TGCGCCAGCAGCCCCACTGCCGGGGAGACCCAGTACTTC
TRBJ2-5	TRBV11-3	-	-	CASSLVVDRARETQYF	TGTGCCAGCAGCTTAGTGGTGGATCGGGCCAGGGAGACCCAGTACTTC
TRBJ2-7	TRBV7-8	-	-	CASSLEAGWSSYEQYF	TGTGCCAGCAGCTTAGAGGCGGGATGGAGCTCCTACGAGCAGTACTTC
TRBJ2-1	TRBV30	-	-	CAWSVSPEQFF	TGTGCCTGGAGTGTAAGCCCAGAGCAGTTCTTC
TRBJ2-2	TRBV7-2	-	-	CASSLVGGWDTGELFF	TGTGCCAGCAGCTTAGTGGGGGGATGGGACACCGGGGAGCTGTTTTTT
TRBJ1-1	TRBV6-6	-	TRBD1	CASSNRGTDTEAFF	TGTGCCAGCAGTAACAGGGGCACGGACACTGAAGCTTTCTTT
TRBJ1-6	TRBV27	-	-	CASSLGGLFNSPLHF	TGTGCCAGCAGCCTTGGCGGGTTGTTCAATTCACCCCTCCACTTT
TRBJ1-2	TRBV4-1	-	TRBD1	CASSPWTGWGYTF	TGCGCCAGCAGCCCATGGACAGGATGGGGCTACACCTTC
TRBJ2-1	TRBV13	-	-	CASSPDRNSYNEQFF	TGTGCCAGCAGCCCGGACAGAAACTCCTACAATGAGCAGTTCTTC
TRBJ1-5	TRBV19	once	-	CASSLGRSGANSNQPQHF	TGTGCCAGTAGTCTCGGCAGGTCGGGGGCCAATAGCAATCAGCCCCAGCATTTT
TRBJ1-5	TRBV28	-	-	CASSLGGGVKPQHF	TGTGCCAGCAGCCTCGGAGGGGGAGTGAAGCCCCAGCATTTT
TRBJ2-5	TRBV11-3	-	-	CASTSGWGGETQYF	TGTGCCAGCACCTCCGGGTGGGGAGGAGAGACCCAGTACTTC
TRBJ2-7	TRBV12-2	-	-	CASRSPGLPLYEQYF	TGTGCAAGTCGCTCCCCTGGTCTCCCCCTCTACGAGCAGTACTTC
TRBJ2-1	TRBV18	-	TRBD1	CAMHDPASGGEQFF	TGTGCCATGCACGATCCAGCGTCAGGGGGTGAGCAGTTCTTC
TRBJ1-1	TRBV6-6	-	-	CASSYSQGTTEAFF	TGTGCCAGCAGTTACTCCCAGGGGACCACTGAAGCTTTCTTT
TRBJ2-7	TRBV7-9	-	TRBD1	CASSLVGTASYEQYF	TGTGCCAGCAGCTTAGTAGGGACAGCATCCTACGAGCAGTACTTC
TRBJ1-2	TRBV2	-	TRBD1	CASSGTPRDRGSGYTF	TGTGCCAGCAGCGGTACCCCCCGGGACAGGGGAAGTGGCTACACCTTC
TRBJ2-1	TRBV2	-	-	CASSDDGVAYNEQFF	TGTGCCAGCAGTGACGACGGGGTGGCGTACAATGAGCAGTTCTTC
TRBJ1-1	TRBV12-5	once	TRBD1	CASGSDRAVTEAFF	TGTGCTAGTGGTTCGGACAGGGCGGTCACTGAAGCTTTCTTT
TRBJ1-5	TRBV5-5	-	-	CASSYDRYSNQPQHF	TGTGCCAGCAGCTATGACAGGTATAGCAATCAGCCCCAGCATTTT
TRBJ2-1	TRBV19	-	-	CASSRYNEQFF	TGTGCCAGCAGTCGCTACAATGAGCAGTTCTTC
TRBJ2-1	TRBV2	-	TRBD2	CASNLAGHNEQFF	TGTGCCAGCAACCTAGCGGGGCACAATGAGCAGTTCTTC
TRBJ2-2	TRBV6-1	-	-	CASSEAMVTGELFF	TGTGCCAGCAGTGAAGCAATGGTCACCGGGGAGCTGTTTTTT
TRBJ2-1	TRBV5-4	-	-	CASSLGGASPYNEQFF	TGTGCCAGCAGCTTGGGCGGGGCCTCCCCATACAATGAGCAGTTCTTC
TRBJ2-2	TRBV5-1	-	-	CASSLTGRENTGELFF	TGCGCCAGCAGCTTGACGGGACGAGAGAACACCGGGGAGCTGTTTTTT
TRBJ2-3	TRBV30	-	-	CAWSPKSGLDTQYF	TGTGCCTGGAGTCCAAAATCGGGGCTAGATACGCAGTATTTT
TRBJ1-2	TRBV12-3/TRBV12-4	-	-	CASSLAGHYGYTF	TGTGCCAGCAGTTTAGCGGGACACTATGGCTACACCTTC
TRBJ1-2	TRBV9	-	TRBD1	CASSGDRERDGYTF	TGTGCCAGCAGCGGGGACAGGGAACGCGATGGCTACACCTTC
TRBJ2-1	TRBV5-1	-	-	CASSPGTRNEQFF	TGCGCCAGCAGCCCCGGGACAAGGAATGAGCAGTTCTTC
TRBJ1-3	TRBV5-4	-	-	CASSGRGPGNTIYF	TGTGCCAGCAGCGGCCGGGGTCCTGGAAACACCATATATTTT
TRBJ2-1	TRBV11-2	-	-	CASSLEGSRGEQFF	TGTGCCAGCAGCTTAGAGGGTAGCAGGGGTGAGCAGTTCTTC
TRBJ1-2	TRBV2	-	TRBD1	CASSEVATGGYTF	TGTGCCAGCAGTGAAGTAGCGACAGGGGGCTACACCTTC